This T cell receptor beta chain is from a study of blood T cell repertoires in COVID-19. As for the study in general: Acute and convalescent COVID-19 specimens originated in the United States, Italy and Spain. PBMCs, B-cell-depleted T cells, or T cells were the source of the cDNA or gDNA that made up the material.

Trimming left V 3 bases short and J 7 bases short, with 10 bases between. The CDR3 is made up of 14 amino acids. Germline V gene data show CDR1 as WNHNN and CDR2 as SYGVQD (reference sequence). As processed by the authors: Amplification of reference gene primers was used by the study to estimate nucleated cell counts. Sequenced by immunoSEQ multiplex PCR; TCRdb stores in-frame clones only, minus some. Clone size and V and J calls were adopted from that table, with D and trimming inferred from the DNA. The repertoire consists of approximately 94,000 clones, with about 90% occurring once and the leading ten covering less than 8.5%.

The sample comprised peripheral blood. The receptor was isolated from a young man in a cohort sampled during active COVID-19. V gene TRBV10-1 combines with J gene TRBJ1-6; D is ambiguous. This chain's CDR3 is CASSESGKNSPLHF. The CDR3 coding sequence is TGCGCCAGCAGTGAATCGGGGAAAAATTCACCCCTCCACTTT.